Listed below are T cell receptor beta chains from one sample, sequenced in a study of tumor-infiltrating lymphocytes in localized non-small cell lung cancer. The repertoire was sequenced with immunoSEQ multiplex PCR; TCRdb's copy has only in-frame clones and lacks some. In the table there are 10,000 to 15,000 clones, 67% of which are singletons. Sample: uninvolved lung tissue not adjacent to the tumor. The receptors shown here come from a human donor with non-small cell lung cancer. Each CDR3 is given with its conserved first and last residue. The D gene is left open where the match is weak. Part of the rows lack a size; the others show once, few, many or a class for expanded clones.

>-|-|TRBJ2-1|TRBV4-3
CASRQTSNSYDEQFF
TGCGCCAGCAGACAAACTAGCAACTCTTACGATGAGCAGTTCTTC
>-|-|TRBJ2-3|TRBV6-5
CASRTGRSVDTQYF
TGTGCCAGCAGGACCGGCCGGTCCGTCGATACGCAGTATTTT
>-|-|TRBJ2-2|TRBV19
CASSEMGLTGELFF
TGTGCCAGTAGTGAGATGGGCCTCACCGGGGAGCTGTTTTTT
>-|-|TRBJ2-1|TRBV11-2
CASSLGRYNEQFF
TGTGCCAGCAGCTTAGGGCGCTACAATGAGCAGTTCTTC
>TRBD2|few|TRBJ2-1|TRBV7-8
CASSPFRVLAGVLATGIEQFF
TGTGCCAGCAGCCCATTTAGGGTGCTAGCGGGAGTCCTCGCCACCGGAATTGAGCAGTTCTTC
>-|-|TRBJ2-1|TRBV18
CASSSIGDPRDEQFF
TGTGCCAGCTCATCAATCGGGGACCCGAGGGATGAGCAGTTCTTC
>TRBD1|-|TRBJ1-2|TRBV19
CASSRQMGQGSGGYTF
TGTGCCAGTAGTCGCCAAATGGGACAGGGCTCTGGTGGCTACACCTTC
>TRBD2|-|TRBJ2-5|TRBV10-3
CAISARSGGTQETQYF
TGTGCCATCAGTGCGCGTAGCGGGGGGACCCAAGAGACCCAGTACTTC
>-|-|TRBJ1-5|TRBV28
CASTKRQVYQPQHF
TGTGCCAGCACCAAAAGACAGGTTTATCAGCCCCAGCATTTT
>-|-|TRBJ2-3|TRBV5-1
CASSFGQATRKGSTDTQYF
TGCGCCAGCAGCTTCGGCCAGGCAACTAGGAAGGGAAGCACAGATACGCAGTATTTT
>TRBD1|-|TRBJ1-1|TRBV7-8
CASSSRTGEAFF
TGTGCCAGCAGCTCTAGGACAGGTGAAGCTTTCTTT
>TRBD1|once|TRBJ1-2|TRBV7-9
CAGLQGNYGYTF
TGTGCCGGGCTACAGGGGAACTATGGCTACACCTTC
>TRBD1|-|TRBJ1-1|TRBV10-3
CATGEQGATEAFF
TGTGCCACGGGGGAACAGGGGGCCACTGAAGCTTTCTTT
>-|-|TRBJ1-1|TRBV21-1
CASSTLRIANTEAFF
TGTGCCAGCAGCACCTTGAGGATTGCGAACACTGAAGCTTTCTTT
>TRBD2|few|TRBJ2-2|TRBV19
CASSLAGGFTGELFF
TGTGCCAGTAGTCTAGCGGGGGGTTTCACCGGGGAGCTGTTTTTT
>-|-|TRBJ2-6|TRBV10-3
CAISGPMYSSGANVLTF
TGTGCCATCAGTGGACCAATGTACAGCTCTGGGGCCAACGTCCTGACTTTC
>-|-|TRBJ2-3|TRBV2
CASSSGHLGFTDTQYF
TGTGCCAGCAGTTCGGGACACCTGGGGTTTACAGATACGCAGTATTTT
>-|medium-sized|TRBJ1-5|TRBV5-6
CASSLGYSNQPQHF
TGTGCCAGCAGCTTAGGTTATAGCAATCAGCCCCAGCATTTT
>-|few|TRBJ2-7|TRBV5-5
CASSSTWMNYEQYF
TGTGCCAGCAGTTCGACTTGGATGAACTACGAGCAGTACTTC
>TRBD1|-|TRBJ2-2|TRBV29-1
CSAGTVSSGELFF
TGCAGCGCCGGGACAGTAAGTTCCGGGGAGCTGTTTTTT
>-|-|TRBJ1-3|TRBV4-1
CASSQGPGETWNTIYF
TGCGCCAGCAGCCAAGGGCCGGGTGAGACGTGGAACACCATATATTTT
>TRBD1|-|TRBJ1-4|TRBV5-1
CASSLEGQGGKLFF
TGCGCCAGCAGCTTGGAGGGACAGGGGGGAAAACTGTTTTTT
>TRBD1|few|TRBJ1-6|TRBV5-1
CASTSGQSSYNSPLHF
TGCGCCAGCACCTCGGGACAGAGCTCCTATAATTCACCCCTCCACTTT
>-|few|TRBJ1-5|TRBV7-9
CASSLGQAAEPQHF
TGTGCCAGCAGCTTAGGGCAGGCAGCGGAGCCCCAGCATTTT
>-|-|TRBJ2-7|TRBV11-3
CASSLQGLGEQYF
TGTGCCAGCAGTTTACAGGGTTTGGGCGAGCAGTACTTC
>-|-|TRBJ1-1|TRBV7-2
CASSPLTAETEAFF
TGTGCCAGCAGCCCCCTTACGGCAGAGACTGAAGCTTTCTTT
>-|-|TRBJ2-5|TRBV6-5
CASSYSATGLGETQYF
TGTGCCAGCAGTTACTCCGCAACAGGGTTAGGGGAGACCCAGTACTTC
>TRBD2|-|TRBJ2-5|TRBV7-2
CASSQAFGGQETQYF
TGTGCCAGCAGCCAAGCGTTCGGGGGGCAAGAGACCCAGTACTTC
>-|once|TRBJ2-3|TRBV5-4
CASSWTRGADTQYF
TGTGCCAGCAGCTGGACTAGGGGGGCCGATACGCAGTATTTT
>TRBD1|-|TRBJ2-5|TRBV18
CASSPPTGTQETQYF
TGTGCCAGCTCACCACCGACAGGGACACAAGAGACCCAGTACTTC
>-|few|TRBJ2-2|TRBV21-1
CASSGQGAGELFF
TGTGCCAGCAGTGGACAGGGCGCCGGGGAGCTGTTTTTT
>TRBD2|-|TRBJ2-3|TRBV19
CASSIGVKGLAGRRDTQYF
TGTGCCAGTAGTATAGGCGTTAAGGGACTAGCGGGCCGAAGGGATACGCAGTATTTT
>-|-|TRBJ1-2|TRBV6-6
CASSSTQAPHPYGYTF
TGTGCCAGCAGTTCCACTCAGGCGCCGCACCCATATGGCTACACCTTC
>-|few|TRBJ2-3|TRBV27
CASSLQDPSTDTQYF
TGTGCCAGCAGTTTACAGGACCCTAGCACAGATACGCAGTATTTT
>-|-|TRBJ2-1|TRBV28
CASSPSGGSYNEQFF
TGTGCCAGCAGTCCGAGCGGAGGCTCCTACAATGAGCAGTTCTTC
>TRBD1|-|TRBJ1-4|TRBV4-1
CASSQEWDRGFEKLFF
TGCGCCAGCAGCCAAGAATGGGACAGGGGGTTTGAAAAACTGTTTTTT
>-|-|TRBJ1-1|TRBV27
CASKKGGEAFF
TGTGCCAGCAAGAAGGGAGGGGAAGCTTTCTTT
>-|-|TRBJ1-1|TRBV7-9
CASSLDIGAGTEAFF
TGTGCCAGCAGCTTGGACATCGGGGCGGGCACTGAAGCTTTCTTT
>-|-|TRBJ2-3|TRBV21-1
CASGLLHTQYF
TGTGCCAGCGGCCTCTTGCATACGCAGTATTTT
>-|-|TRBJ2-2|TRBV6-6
CASSYSAGELFF
TGTGCCAGCAGTTACTCGGCCGGGGAGCTGTTTTTT
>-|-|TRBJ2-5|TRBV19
CASSLRAGETQYF
TGTGCCAGTAGTCTTCGCGCGGGGGAGACCCAGTACTTC
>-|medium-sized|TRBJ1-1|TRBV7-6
CASSHDLNTEAFF
TGTGCCAGCAGTCACGATTTGAACACTGAAGCTTTCTTT
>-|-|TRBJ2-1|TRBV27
CASSPWGRGMRSYNEQFF
TGTGCCAGCAGCCCCTGGGGTAGGGGGATGCGCTCCTACAATGAGCAGTTCTTC
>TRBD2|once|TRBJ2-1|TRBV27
CASSLGGLAGFYEQFF
TGTGCCAGCAGTTTGGGTGGACTAGCGGGATTTTATGAGCAGTTCTTC
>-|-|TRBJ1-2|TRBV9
CASSVVVTYGYTF
TGTGCCAGCAGCGTAGTGGTTACCTATGGCTACACCTTC
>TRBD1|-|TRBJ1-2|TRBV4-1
CASSQDTGTGRDGYTF
TGCGCCAGCAGCCAAGATACCGGGACAGGGAGGGATGGCTACACCTTC
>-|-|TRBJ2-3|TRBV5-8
CASSLGAGIDDTQYF
TGTGCCAGCAGCTTAGGGGCAGGGATAGACGATACGCAGTATTTT
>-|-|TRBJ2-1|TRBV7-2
CASSLRTNPYNEQFF
TGTGCCAGCAGCTTGAGGACTAACCCCTACAATGAGCAGTTCTTC
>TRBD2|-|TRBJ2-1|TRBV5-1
CASSLLAGEQFF
TGCGCCAGCAGCTTACTAGCGGGTGAGCAGTTCTTC
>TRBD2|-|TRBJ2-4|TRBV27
CATSSRGAGKNIQYF
TGTGCCACCTCCTCGCGGGGGGCCGGCAAAAACATTCAGTACTTC
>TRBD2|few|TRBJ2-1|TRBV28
CASSLPGTSGRNEQFF
TGTGCCAGCAGTCTCCCTGGGACTAGCGGGAGGAATGAGCAGTTCTTC
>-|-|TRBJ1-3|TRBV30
CAWSTFSGNTIYF
TGTGCCTGGAGTACTTTCTCTGGAAACACCATATATTTT
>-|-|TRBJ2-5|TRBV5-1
CASSPRGPGQETQYF
TGCGCCAGCAGCCCCCGGGGGCCAGGCCAAGAGACCCAGTACTTC
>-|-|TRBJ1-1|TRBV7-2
CASSFNWRGTEAFF
TGTGCCAGCAGCTTCAATTGGAGGGGTACTGAAGCTTTCTTT
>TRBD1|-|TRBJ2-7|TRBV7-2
CASSWTGNLYEQYF
TGTGCCAGCAGCTGGACAGGGAACCTCTACGAGCAGTACTTC